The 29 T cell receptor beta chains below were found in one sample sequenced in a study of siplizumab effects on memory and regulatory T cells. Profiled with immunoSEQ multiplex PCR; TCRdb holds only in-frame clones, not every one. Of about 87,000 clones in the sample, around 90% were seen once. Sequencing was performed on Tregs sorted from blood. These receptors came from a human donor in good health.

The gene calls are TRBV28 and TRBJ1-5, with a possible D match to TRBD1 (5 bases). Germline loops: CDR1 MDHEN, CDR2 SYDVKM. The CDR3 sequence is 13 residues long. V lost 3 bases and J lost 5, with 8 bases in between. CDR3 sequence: CASSLRGYQPQHF. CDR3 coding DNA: TGTGCCAGCAGTTTGAGGGGCTATCAGCCCCAGCATTTT.

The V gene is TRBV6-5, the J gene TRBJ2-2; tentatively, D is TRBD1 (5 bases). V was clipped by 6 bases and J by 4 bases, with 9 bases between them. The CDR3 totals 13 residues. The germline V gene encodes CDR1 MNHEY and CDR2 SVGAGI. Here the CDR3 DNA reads TGTGCCAGCAGACTACAGGTCACCGGGGAGCTGTTTTTT. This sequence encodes CASRLQVTGELFF.

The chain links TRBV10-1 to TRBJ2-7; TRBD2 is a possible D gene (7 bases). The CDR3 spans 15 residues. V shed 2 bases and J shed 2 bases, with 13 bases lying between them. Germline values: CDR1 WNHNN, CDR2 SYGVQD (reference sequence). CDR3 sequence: CASSERGAPTYEQYF. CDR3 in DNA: TGCGCCAGCAGTGAGCGGGGGGCCCCGACCTACGAGCAGTACTTC.

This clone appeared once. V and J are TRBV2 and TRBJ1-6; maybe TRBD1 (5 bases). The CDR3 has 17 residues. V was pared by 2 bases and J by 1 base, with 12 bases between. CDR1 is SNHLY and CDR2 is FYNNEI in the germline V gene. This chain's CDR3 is CASSERGSRSYNSPLHF. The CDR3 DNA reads TGTGCCAGCAGTGAAAGGGGCAGTAGGTCCTATAATTCACCCCTCCACTTT.

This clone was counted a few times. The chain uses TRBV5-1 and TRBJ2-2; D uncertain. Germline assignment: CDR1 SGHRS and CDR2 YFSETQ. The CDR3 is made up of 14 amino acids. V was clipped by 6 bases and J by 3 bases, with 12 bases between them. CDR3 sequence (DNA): TGCGCCAGCAACCCGAATATTTACACCGGGGAGCTGTTTTTT. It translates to CASNPNIYTGELFF.

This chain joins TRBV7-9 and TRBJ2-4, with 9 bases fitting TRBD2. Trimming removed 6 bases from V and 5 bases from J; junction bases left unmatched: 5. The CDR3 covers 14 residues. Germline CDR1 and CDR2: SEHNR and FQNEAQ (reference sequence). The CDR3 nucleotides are TGTGCCAGCAGAGCAGCGGGGGGCCAAAACATTCAGTACTTC. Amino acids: CASRAAGGQNIQYF.

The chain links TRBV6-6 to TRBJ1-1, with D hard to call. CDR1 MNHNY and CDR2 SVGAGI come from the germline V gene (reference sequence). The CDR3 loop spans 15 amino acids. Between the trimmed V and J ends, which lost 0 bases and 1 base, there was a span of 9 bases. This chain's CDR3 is CASSYSGDPNTEAFF. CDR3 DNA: TGTGCCAGCAGTTACTCCGGGGATCCGAACACTGAAGCTTTCTTT.

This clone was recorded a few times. DNA of the CDR3: TGTGCCAGCAGTAGCCAAGCGGGGGCGGTCACAGATACGCAGTATTTT. Translation: CASSSQAGAVTDTQYF. The chain couples TRBV6-4 to TRBJ2-3; 8 bases map to TRBD2. The CDR3 has 16 residues. The germline CDR1 and CDR2 sequences are MRHNA and SNTAGT. The V segment lost 5 bases and the J segment 2 bases; nucleotides outside the gene matches: 9.

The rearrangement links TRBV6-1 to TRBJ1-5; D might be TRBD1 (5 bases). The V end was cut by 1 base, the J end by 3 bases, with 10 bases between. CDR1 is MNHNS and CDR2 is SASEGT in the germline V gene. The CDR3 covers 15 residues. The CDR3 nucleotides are TGTGCCAGCAGTGAAGGGGGCGTAGTCAATCAGCCCCAGCATTTT. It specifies CASSEGGVVNQPQHF.

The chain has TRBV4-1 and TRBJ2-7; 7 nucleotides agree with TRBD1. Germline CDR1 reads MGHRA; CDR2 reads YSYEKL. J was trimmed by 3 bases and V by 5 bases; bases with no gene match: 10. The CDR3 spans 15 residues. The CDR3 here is CASSLLHRGDYEQYF. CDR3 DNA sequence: TGCGCCAGCAGCTTACTCCACAGGGGCGACTACGAGCAGTACTTC.

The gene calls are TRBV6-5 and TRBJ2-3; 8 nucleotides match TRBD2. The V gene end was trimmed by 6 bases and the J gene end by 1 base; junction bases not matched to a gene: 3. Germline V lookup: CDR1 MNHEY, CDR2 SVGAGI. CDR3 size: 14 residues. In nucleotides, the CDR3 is TGTGCCAGCAGGCTAGCGGGCCGCACAGATACGCAGTATTTT. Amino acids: CASRLAGRTDTQYF.

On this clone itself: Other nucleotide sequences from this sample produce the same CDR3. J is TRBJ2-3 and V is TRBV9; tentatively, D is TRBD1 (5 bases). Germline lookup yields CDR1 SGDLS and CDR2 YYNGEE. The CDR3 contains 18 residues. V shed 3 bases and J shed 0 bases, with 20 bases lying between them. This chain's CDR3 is CASSAGRQFLQSTDTQYF. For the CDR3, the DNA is TGTGCCAGCAGCGCCGGAAGACAGTTCTTACAGAGCACAGATACGCAGTATTTT.

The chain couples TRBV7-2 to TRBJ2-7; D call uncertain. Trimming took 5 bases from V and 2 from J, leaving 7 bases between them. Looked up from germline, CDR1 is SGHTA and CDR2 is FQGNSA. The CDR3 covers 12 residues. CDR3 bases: TGTGCCAGCAGCCCGGGTCCCTACGAGCAGTACTTC. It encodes CASSPGPYEQYF.

CDR3 amino acids: CASSFFRIGTGELFF. The CDR3 DNA reads as TGTGCCAGCAGCTTTTTTAGGATTGGCACCGGGGAGCTGTTTTTT. This chain connects TRBV7-9 to TRBJ2-2; D remains ambiguous. The germline V gene has CDR1 SEHNR and CDR2 FQNEAQ (reference sequence). This CDR3 region has 15 residues. V lost 3 bases and J lost 4, with 12 bases in between.

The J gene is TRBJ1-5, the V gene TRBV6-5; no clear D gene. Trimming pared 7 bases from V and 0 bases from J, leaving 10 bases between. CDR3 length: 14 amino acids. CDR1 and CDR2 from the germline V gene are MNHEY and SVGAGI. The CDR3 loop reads CASILKDSNQPQHF. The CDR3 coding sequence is TGTGCCAGCATCCTCAAAGATAGCAATCAGCCCCAGCATTTT.

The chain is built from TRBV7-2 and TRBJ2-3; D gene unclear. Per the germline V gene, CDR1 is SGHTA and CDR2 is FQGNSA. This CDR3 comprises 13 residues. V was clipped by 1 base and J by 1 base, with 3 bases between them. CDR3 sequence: CASSLERTDTQYF. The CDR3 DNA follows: TGTGCCAGCAGCTTAGAACGCACAGATACGCAGTATTTT.

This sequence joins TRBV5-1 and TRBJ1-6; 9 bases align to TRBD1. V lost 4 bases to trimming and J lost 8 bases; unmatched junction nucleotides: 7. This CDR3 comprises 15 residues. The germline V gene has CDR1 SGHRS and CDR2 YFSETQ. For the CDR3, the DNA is TGCGCCAGCAGCCCTCGACAGGGGGATCATTCACCCCTCCACTTT. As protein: CASSPRQGDHSPLHF.

The CDR3 protein is CSVAPGQGQYEQYF. CDR3 sequence (DNA): TGCAGCGTAGCTCCGGGACAGGGTCAATACGAGCAGTACTTC. This chain joins TRBV29-1 and TRBJ2-7, with TRBD1 matching 9 bases. The germline V gene has CDR1 SQVTM and CDR2 ANQGSEA. The trim removed 6 bases at V and 4 bases at J, leaving 10 bases unmatched. There are 14 residues in the CDR3.

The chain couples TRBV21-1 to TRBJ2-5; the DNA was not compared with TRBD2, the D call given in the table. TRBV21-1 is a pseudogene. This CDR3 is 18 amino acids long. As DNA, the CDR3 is TGTGCCAGCAGCAAAGTTCCAGCGGGGGCGCCGAGGATAGAGACCCAGTACTTC. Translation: CASSKVPAGAPRIETQYF.

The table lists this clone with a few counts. The DNA of the CDR3 is TGTGCCAGCAGGCTCCCTGGGGTATTGAGCTATGGCTACACCTTC. This translates into CASRLPGVLSYGYTF. This rearrangement joins TRBV2 to TRBJ1-2, with unresolved D. Per germline, CDR1 SNHLY and CDR2 FYNNEI. The CDR3 contains 15 residues. The V gene lost 6 bases and the J gene lost 4 bases, with 18 bases spanning the gap. The entire variable domain, with the rest obtained from reference TRBV2 and TRBJ1-2, is as follows: EPEVTQTPSHQVTQMGQEVILRCVPISNHLYFYWYRQILGQKVEFLVSFYNNEISEKSEIFDDQFSVERPDGSNFTLKIRSTKLEDSAMYFCASRLPGVLSYGYTFGSGTRLTVV.

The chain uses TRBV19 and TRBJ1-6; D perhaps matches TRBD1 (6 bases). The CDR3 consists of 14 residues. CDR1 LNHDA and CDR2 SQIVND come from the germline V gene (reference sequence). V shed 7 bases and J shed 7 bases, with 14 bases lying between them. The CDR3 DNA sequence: TGTGCCAGTAAAGGGGAGGGGGGGAATTCACCCCTCCACTTT. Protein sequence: CASKGEGGNSPLHF. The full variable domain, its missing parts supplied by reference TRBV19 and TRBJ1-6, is DGGITQSPKYLFRKEGQNVTLSCEQNLNHDAMYWYRQDPGQGLRLIYYSQIVNDFQKGDIAEGYSVSREKKESFPLTVTSAQKNPTAFYLCASKGEGGNSPLHFGNGTRLTVT.

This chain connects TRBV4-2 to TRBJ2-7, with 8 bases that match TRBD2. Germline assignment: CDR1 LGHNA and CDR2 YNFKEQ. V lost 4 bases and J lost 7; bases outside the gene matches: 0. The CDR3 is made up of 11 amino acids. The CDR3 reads CASSRGGEQYF. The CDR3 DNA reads TGTGCCAGCAGCCGCGGGGGGGAGCAGTACTTC.

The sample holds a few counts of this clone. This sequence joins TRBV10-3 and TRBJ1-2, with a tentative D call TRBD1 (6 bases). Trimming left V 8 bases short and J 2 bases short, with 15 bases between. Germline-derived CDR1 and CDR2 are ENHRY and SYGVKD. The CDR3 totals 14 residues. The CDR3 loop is CAIGGGEGNYGYTF. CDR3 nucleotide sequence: TGTGCCATCGGAGGGGGAGAGGGAAACTATGGCTACACCTTC.

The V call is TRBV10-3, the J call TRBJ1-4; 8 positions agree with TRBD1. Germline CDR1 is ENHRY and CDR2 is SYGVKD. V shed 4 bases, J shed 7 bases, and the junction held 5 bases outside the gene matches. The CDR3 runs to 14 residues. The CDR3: CAISASQGAEKLFF. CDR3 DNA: TGTGCCATCAGTGCCTCCCAGGGGGCTGAAAAACTGTTTTTT.

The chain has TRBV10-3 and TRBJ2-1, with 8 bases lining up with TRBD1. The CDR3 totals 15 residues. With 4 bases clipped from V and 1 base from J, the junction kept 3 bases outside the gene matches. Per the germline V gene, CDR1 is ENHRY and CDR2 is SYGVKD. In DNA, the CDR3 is TGTGCCATCAGTGTCCGGGACAGGTCCTACAATGAGCAGTTCTTC. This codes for CAISVRDRSYNEQFF.

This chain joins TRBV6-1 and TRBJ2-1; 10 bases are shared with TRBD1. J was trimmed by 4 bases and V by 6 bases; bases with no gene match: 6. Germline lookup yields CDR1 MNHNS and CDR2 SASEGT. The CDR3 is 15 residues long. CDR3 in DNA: TGTGCCAGCAGCCCCCGGGACAGGGGTTACAATGAGCAGTTCTTC. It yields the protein CASSPRDRGYNEQFF.

The CDR3 sequence is CSVERGNEQYF. The CDR3 nucleotides read TGCAGCGTTGAGAGAGGGAACGAGCAGTACTTC. The chain uses TRBV29-1 and TRBJ2-7; tentatively, D is TRBD2 (5 bases). This CDR3 is 11 amino acids long. Germline V gene data show CDR1 as SQVTM and CDR2 as ANQGSEA. V was pared by 3 bases and J by 5 bases, with 8 bases between.

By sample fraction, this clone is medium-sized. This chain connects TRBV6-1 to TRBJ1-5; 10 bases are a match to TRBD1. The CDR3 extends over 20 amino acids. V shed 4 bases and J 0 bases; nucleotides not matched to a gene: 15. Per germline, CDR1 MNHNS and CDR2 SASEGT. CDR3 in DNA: TGTGCCAGCAGTGCTCGAGAAAAGACAGGGGGCAGGGGTAGCAATCAGCCCCAGCATTTT. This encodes CASSAREKTGGRGSNQPQHF.

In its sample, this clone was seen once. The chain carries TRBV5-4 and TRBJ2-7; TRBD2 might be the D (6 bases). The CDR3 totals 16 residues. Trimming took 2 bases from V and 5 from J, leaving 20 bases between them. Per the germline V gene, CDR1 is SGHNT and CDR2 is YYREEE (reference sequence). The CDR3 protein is CASSLRIFGGIHEQYF. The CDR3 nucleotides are TGTGCCAGCAGCTTAAGAATTTTCGGGGGAATCCACGAGCAGTACTTC.